Detailed here is one T cell receptor (beta chain). This clonotype has just a few counts. What this receptor recognizes is not known. Per-base quality was not reported, and no clone a single base away is much larger than it. The library was prepared using 5' RACE. TCRdb names NextSeq 500 as the instrument used. To correct for sequencing error and PCR bias, the TCR library protocol tagged individual cDNA molecules with unique molecular identifiers. Sequencing covered both TCR alpha and beta chains, and within each sample the abundances of alpha and beta sequences were tightly co-correlated. As for the original processing: Decombinator V4 was used to perform V gene, J gene and CDR3 annotation of TCR sequences. Expanded TCRs were defined as changing significantly between any two time points under a Poisson model with p below 0.0001. Abundances of TCRs were expressed as counts per million after normalisation to the total number of TCRs sequenced in each sample. TRAV1-2 paired with TRAJ12, TRAJ20 or TRAJ33 defined MAIT TCRs, while TRAV10 paired with TRAJ18 defined iNKT TCRs. VDJdb, accessed on 1 November 2021, was searched for TCRs annotated for CMV, EBV and SARS-CoV-2, and TCRs annotated for more than one antigen were excluded. Clones were called with MiXCR by TCRdb after fastp trimmed the public reads at Q25, and only in-frame beta chains were retained. Rows are combined by CDR3 protein, so each entry shows the most common genes and DNA. The V and J calls shown here were made by TCRdb, not taken from the authors' results. A total of tens of thousands of distinct CDR3 sequences appear in this sample, about 10% of them only once. Jointly, the top ten make up around 8% of the sample.

This sample was included in a study of early T cells in non-severe SARS-CoV-2 infection (dated by TCRdb to 2020 to 2023). Study-level background: Bulk RNA from unsorted whole blood was used for TCR sequencing, so alpha and beta chains could not be paired. Study-level results and caveats: VDJdb matching was skewed toward anti-spike CD8 responses and likely underestimated virus-specific expansions by missing private and CD4 specificities.

Set within a cohort of healthcare workers in London, UK, this nested case-control study involved weekly PCR testing of nasopharyngeal swabs along with blood sampling. Healthcare workers were enrolled in the week of the UK lockdown, from 23 to 31 March 2020, and were followed every week for up to roughly 15 weeks. V is pruned by 0 bases and J by 4 bases, leaving 4 bases of the junction without a gene match. The germline V gene gives CDR1 as SGDLS and CDR2 as YYNGEE. The CDR3 holds 16 amino acids from the cysteine to the phenylalanine. Of the read, only the CDR3 DNA is kept; its 48 bases are in frame from base 1.

The material was whole blood, obtained at baseline. The V and J genes are TRBV9 and TRBJ2-1; TRBD2 fits 10 bases in the junction. The receptor comes from an adult who was a healthcare worker with PCR-confirmed SARS-CoV-2 infection or an uninfected control (not recorded which). Read as DNA, the sequence is TGTGCCAGCAGCGTAGGTGGAGCGGGAGGGTACAATGAGCAGTTCTTC. This encodes CASSVGGAGGYNEQFF. Outside the CDR3, residues come from the reference TRBV9 and TRBJ2-1 proteins, so the full variable domain is: DSGVTQTPKHLITATGQRVTLRCSPRSGDLSVYWYQQSLDQGLQFLIQYYNGEERAKGNILERFSAQQFPDLHSELNLSSLELGDSALYFCASSVGGAGGYNEQFFGPGTRLTVL.